A single sample gave rise to the 23 T cell receptor beta chains below, sequenced in a study of T cells in Graves' hyperthyroidism and ophthalmopathy. Researchers took RNA transcripts and amplified the TCR beta CDR3 regions from them. A set of HTBI primers served as the primers for a first-round RT-PCR of the TCR CDR3. TCRdb reprocessed the multiplex PCR reads via MiXCR and lists one record per CDR3 protein. The table includes hundreds of thousands of distinct CDR3 sequences, approximately 25% detected once. Sequenced: blood. These receptors were collected from a woman in her thirties with Graves' ophthalmopathy.

The gene calls are TRBV6-4 and TRBJ1-5; D perhaps matches TRBD1 (5 bases). V was shortened by 3 bases and J by 9 bases, with 12 bases between the two germline ends. Germline lookup yields CDR1 MRHNA and CDR2 SNTAGT. This CDR3 spans 13 amino acids. The DNA of the CDR3 is TGTGCCAGCAGTGAGACAGTTTCAGGGCCCCAGCATTTT. It encodes CASSETVSGPQHF.

The table lists this clonotype with a few counts. An end of the junction differs from the germline gene, which may be a read error. The rearrangement uses TRBV7-8 and TRBJ1-5, with no clear D. In germline, CDR1 is SGHVS, CDR2 FQNEAQ. This CDR3 spans 15 amino acids. Written as DNA, the CDR3 is TGTGCCAGCAGCCCCCCGCGCGTTAGCAATCAGCCCAAGCATTTT. Translated: CASSPPRVSNQPKHF.

The chain recombines TRBV7-2 with TRBJ1-5; no clear D gene. CDR3 length: 12 amino acids. The V end lost 5 bases, the J end lost 6 bases, and 8 bases lay between the germline ends. From germline, CDR1 is SGHTA and CDR2 FQGNSA. CDR3 nucleotides: TGTGCCAGCAGCGACGCTGGTCAGCCCCAGCATTTT. Translated, it gives CASSDAGQPQHF.

There are many counts of this clonotype. The DNA of the CDR3 is TGTGCCAGCAGTTACTCGACAGGGGGTCACACTGAAGCTTTCTTT. Translation: CASSYSTGGHTEAFF. The V gene is TRBV6-5, the J gene TRBJ1-1; 9 bases fit TRBD1. CDR1 is MNHEY, CDR2 SVGAGI, per germline. CDR3 length: 15 amino acids. Unmatched junction bases numbered 2, after V lost 0 bases and J lost 3 bases.

This clonotype was seen many times. This rearrangement joins TRBV6-5 to TRBJ1-1; D call uncertain. V lost 7 bases to trimming and J lost 2 bases, with 14 bases between them. The CDR3 covers 14 residues. Germline lookup yields CDR1 MNHEY and CDR2 SVGAGI. CDR3 bases: TGTGCCAGCAACCTTGCAGCGGTAAACACTGAAGCTTTCTTT. Its translation is CASNLAAVNTEAFF.

The V call is TRBV11-2, the J call TRBJ2-5; tentative D call: TRBD2 (5 bases). The CDR3 is 12 amino acids. Deletions cut 3 bases from V and 7 bases from J, with 9 bases between. CDR1 and CDR2 from the germline V gene are SGHAT and FQNNGV. CDR3 sequence reads: CASSLDFMTQYF. The CDR3 region has the DNA TGTGCCAGCAGCTTGGACTTTATGACCCAGTACTTC.

This clonotype has at least ten counts. This chain links TRBV5-6 with TRBJ1-2; 8 bases fit TRBD1. From germline, CDR1 is SGHDT and CDR2 YYEEEE. CDR3 size: 15 residues. Unmatched junction bases numbered 5, after V lost 0 bases and J lost 4 bases. Here the CDR3 DNA reads TGTGCCAGCAGCTTGGTGGACAGGGCCACCTATGGCTACACCTTC. This translates into CASSLVDRATYGYTF.

This clonotype was counted many times. V usage is TRBV27 and J usage is TRBJ2-5, with no clear D. This CDR3 is 13 amino acids long. The V gene lost 0 bases and the J gene lost 7 bases, with 9 bases spanning the gap. From germline, CDR1 is MNHEY and CDR2 SMNVEV (reference sequence). As DNA, the CDR3 is TGTGCCAGCAGTTTATCGGGTCGTGGGACCCAGTACTTC. Its protein is CASSLSGRGTQYF.

This clonotype was seen at least ten times. The rearrangement uses TRBV7-2 and TRBJ1-5; D might be TRBD1 (6 bases). Germline V gene lookup returns CDR1 SGHTA and CDR2 FQGNSA. The ends were cut back, 2 bases at V and 4 bases at J, with 9 bases in the middle. The CDR3 is 14 amino acids. The CDR3 reads CASSLNRENQPQHF. The CDR3 coding sequence is TGTGCCAGCAGCTTAAACAGGGAGAATCAGCCCCAGCATTTT.

This sequence joins TRBV12-3 or TRBV12-4 and TRBJ2-7, with unresolved D. The CDR3 extends over 15 amino acids. Trimming took off 2 bases at V and 2 bases at J, with 13 bases between the two ends. CDR3 bases: TGTGCCAGCAGTTTAACGGGCTTGTGGCCCTACGAGCAGTACTTC. It encodes CASSLTGLWPYEQYF.

This clonotype was seen many times. The gene calls are TRBV7-2 and TRBJ2-7; 8 bases fit TRBD2. The V gene end was trimmed by 3 bases and the J gene end by 2 bases; junction bases not matched to a gene: 6. The CDR3 has 15 amino acids. Germline CDR1 and CDR2: SGHTA and FQGNSA. CDR3 bases: TGTGCCAGCAGCTTCAAGCGGGGGTTGACCTACGAGCAGTACTTC. This gives the protein CASSFKRGLTYEQYF.

This clonotype was counted between two and nine times. The chain employs TRBV9 and TRBJ2-7; tentative D call: TRBD1 (6 bases). Germline CDR1 reads SGDLS; CDR2 reads YYNGEE. The CDR3 spans 17 residues. Trimming shortened V by 0 bases and J by 3 bases, and 19 bases separated the two germline ends. CDR3 coding DNA: TGTGCCAGCAGCGTAGGCCCCGGACAGTCCAGATACTACGAGCAGTACTTC. Protein product: CASSVGPGQSRYYEQYF. Variable domain in full (rest from reference TRBV9 and TRBJ2-7): DSGVTQTPKHLITATGQRVTLRCSPRSGDLSVYWYQQSLDQGLQFLIQYYNGEERAKGNILERFSAQQFPDLHSELNLSSLELGDSALYFCASSVGPGQSRYYEQYFGPGTRLTVT.

The rearrangement uses TRBV10-3 and TRBJ2-5; perhaps TRBD2 as D (6 bases). Trimming removed 0 bases from V and 0 bases from J, with 8 bases in between. Looked up from germline, CDR1 is ENHRY and CDR2 is SYGVKD. The CDR3 runs to 15 residues. Here the CDR3 DNA reads TGTGCCATCAGTGAGTCGGCGGGAAACCAAGAGACCCAGTACTTC. Translating gives CAISESAGNQETQYF.

This clonotype was counted at least ten times. The chain carries TRBV12-3 or TRBV12-4 and TRBJ1-1; D uncertain. V lost 3 bases and J 3 bases, leaving 5 bases between the germline ends. This CDR3 has 12 residues. The CDR3 nucleotides are TGTGCCAGCAGTTTCGGGGACACTGAAGCTTTCTTT. The encoded protein is CASSFGDTEAFF.

The chain joins TRBV6-5 to TRBJ1-5; a possible D gene is TRBD1 (5 bases). This CDR3 contains 14 residues. The ends were cut back, 4 bases at V and 4 bases at J, with 11 bases in the middle. Germline V gene sequence: CDR1 MNHEY, CDR2 SVGAGI. CDR3 residues: CASSFGAENQPQHF. The DNA of the CDR3 is TGTGCCAGCAGTTTCGGGGCGGAAAATCAGCCCCAGCATTTT.

This clonotype has at least ten counts. The V and J genes are TRBV6-1 and TRBJ2-3; D is perhaps TRBD1 or TRBD2 (6 bases each). This CDR3 is 15 amino acids long. Germline lookup yields CDR1 MNHNS and CDR2 SASEGT. V shed 4 bases and J shed 0 bases, with 11 bases lying between them. The CDR3 DNA reads TGTGCCAGCAGTGGGGGGGCGACTAGCACAGATACGCAGTATTTT. It specifies CASSGGATSTDTQYF.

The table lists this clonotype with a few counts. The V and J genes are TRBV4-3 and TRBJ2-7; D is perhaps TRBD1 or TRBD2 (5 bases each). The V end lost 2 bases, the J end lost 2 bases, and 16 bases lay between the germline ends. The CDR3 contains 16 residues. Germline V gene lookup returns CDR1 LGHNA and CDR2 YSLEER. This chain's CDR3 is CASSQISGTDPYEQYF. CDR3 sequence (DNA): TGCGCCAGCAGCCAAATTTCCGGGACCGACCCCTACGAGCAGTACTTC.

The V gene is TRBV15, the J gene TRBJ1-1; D is possibly TRBD1 (5 bases). Trimming shortened V by 1 base and J by 1 base, and 10 bases separated the two germline ends. Germline CDR1 LNHNV, CDR2 YYDKDF (reference sequence). This CDR3 spans 15 amino acids. The CDR3 bases are TGTGCCACCAGCAGAGTCTTAGGGACGAACACTGAAGCTTTCTTT. It specifies CATSRVLGTNTEAFF.

This clonotype was seen a handful of times. The CDR3 DNA is TGTGCCAGCAGAGAGGGAATCACCGAGCCCTACGAGCAGTACTTC. Its protein is CASREGITEPYEQYF. The chain employs TRBV6-1 and TRBJ2-7, with a weak D call TRBD2 (5 bases). This CDR3 region has 15 residues. V lost 6 bases to trimming and J lost 2 bases, with 17 bases between them. In germline, CDR1 is MNHNS, CDR2 SASEGT.

The sample holds many counts of this clonotype. CDR3: CAWSRRDNQPQHF. The CDR3, as DNA: TGTGCCTGGAGTCGCAGGGACAATCAGCCCCAGCATTTT. V is TRBV30 and J is TRBJ1-5; a possible D gene is TRBD1 (5 bases). This CDR3 region has 13 residues. The V and J ends lost 2 bases and 3 bases respectively, with 8 bases between them. From germline, CDR1 is GTSNPN and CDR2 SVGIG (reference sequence).

This clonotype was detected only a few times. The genes are TRBV27 and TRBJ2-7; no clear D. The CDR3 totals 15 residues. Germline loops: CDR1 MNHEY, CDR2 SMNVEV (reference sequence). V was shortened by 5 bases and J by 3 bases, with 17 bases between the two germline ends. In DNA, the CDR3 is TGTGCCAGCAGTCTCCTACCGACGGTTCGCTACGAGCAGTACTTC. It yields the protein CASSLLPTVRYEQYF.

V usage is TRBV6-1 and J usage is TRBJ2-3, with 14 nucleotides matching TRBD2. Germline loops: CDR1 MNHNS, CDR2 SASEGT. V lost 4 bases and J lost 6; bases outside the gene matches: 9. CDR3 length equals 17 residues. In nucleotides, the CDR3 is TGTGCCAGCAGTGCTAAGACTAGCGGGGGGGCAGGTGATACGCAGTATTTT. Its protein is CASSAKTSGGAGDTQYF.

This clonotype showed up many times. V and J are TRBV6-1 and TRBJ1-2, with 7 bases matching TRBD1. CDR1 and CDR2 from the germline V gene are MNHNS and SASEGT. The CDR3 covers 14 residues. The ends lost 6 bases at V and 3 bases at J; junction bases unmatched: 7. CDR3 DNA sequence: TGTGCCAGCAGATCCGGACAGGCGCACTATGGCTACACCTTC. Translation gives CASRSGQAHYGYTF.